This is a list of T cell receptor beta chains from one sample in a study of T cell responses to AZD1222 COVID-19 vaccine. Libraries were prepared by immunoSEQ multiplex PCR; TCRdb keeps only in-frame clonotypes and omits some of them. The table includes fewer than 90,000 clones, around nine tenths detected once. The starting material was peripheral blood, obtained 28 days after the second AZD1222 dose. All receptors derive from an adult who received the AZD1222 COVID-19 vaccine. Each CDR3 is given with its conserved first and last residue. Fields, in order: V gene, CDR3 protein.

v_gene: TRBV5-1
CDR3aa: CASSLSSPASMRLNTEAFF

v_gene: TRBV6-6
CDR3aa: CASIGLAGADTQYF

v_gene: TRBV4-1
CDR3aa: CASSQDRNTIYF

v_gene: TRBV7-2
CDR3aa: CASSNRGGLDSPLHF

v_gene: TRBV5-1
CDR3aa: CASRLWTGVIGELFF

v_gene: TRBV18
CDR3aa: CASSRPQGKLFF

v_gene: TRBV19
CDR3aa: CASSMAGTDGYTF

v_gene: TRBV18
CDR3aa: CASSPRITDTQYF

v_gene: TRBV13
CDR3aa: CASSLGHRDRSGGYTF

v_gene: TRBV7-9
CDR3aa: CASIQGEWWVEAFF

v_gene: TRBV10-3
CDR3aa: CAISESSWGNEKLFF

v_gene: TRBV6-1
CDR3aa: CASSERRRNTEAFF

v_gene: TRBV19
CDR3aa: CASSWGIGYTF

v_gene: TRBV7-2
CDR3aa: CASSLAPVEGYTF

v_gene: TRBV3-1/TRBV3-2
CDR3aa: CASSPRTGVQPQHF

v_gene: TRBV4-3
CDR3aa: CASSQDRAGNTIYF

v_gene: TRBV2
CDR3aa: CASSLNEGGGGSPLHF

v_gene: TRBV4-1
CDR3aa: CASSPPSLGNEQFF

v_gene: TRBV7-8
CDR3aa: CASSLVSWREQYF

v_gene: TRBV5-1
CDR3aa: CASRVLLAYEQYF

v_gene: TRBV2
CDR3aa: CASRQGQPYSQPLHF

v_gene: TRBV10-3
CDR3aa: CAISTRAADQPQHF

v_gene: TRBV18
CDR3aa: CASSRDRGNSNQPQHF

v_gene: TRBV11-3
CDR3aa: CASSFLSGGAIRNEQFF

v_gene: TRBV7-9
CDR3aa: CASSPPTGSNTEAFF

v_gene: TRBV2
CDR3aa: CASSGQGAQGNQPQHF

v_gene: TRBV28
CDR3aa: CASSFPDRGPYGYTF

v_gene: TRBV19
CDR3aa: CASWDLNEAFF

v_gene: TRBV5-3
CDR3aa: CARSLESSGLAANNEQFF

v_gene: TRBV4-1
CDR3aa: CASSQAAVVNEQFF

v_gene: TRBV27
CDR3aa: CASSLGGFAGELFF

v_gene: TRBV6-2/TRBV6-3
CDR3aa: CASSYGHGYTF

v_gene: TRBV6-6
CDR3aa: CASEPYGQGTNEKLFF

v_gene: TRBV19
CDR3aa: CASSHPGTGMLPPDNQPQHF

v_gene: TRBV29-1
CDR3aa: CSVRGADGYTF

v_gene: TRBV5-1
CDR3aa: CASSLGQGANTEAFF

v_gene: TRBV29-1
CDR3aa: CSVSGGDYGYTF

v_gene: TRBV18
CDR3aa: CASSPDGAWGYGYTF

v_gene: TRBV6-5
CDR3aa: CASTVRAGGEQYF